This T cell receptor beta chain was sequenced during a study of cytomegalovirus exposure and HLA in healthy donors. TCRdb keeps only in-frame clones here, not all; method: immunoSEQ multiplex PCR. The sample has 90,000 or so clones, less than 85% seen once. The study, taken as a whole, reports: According to reports, the classifier identified cytomegalovirus status with high specificity and sensitivity. Despite most TCR sequences being rare, some public TCRs occurred in many donors.

Notes on this clone: The antigen remains undetermined.

CDR3 size: 13 residues. Germline V CDR1 and CDR2: MGHRA, YSYEKL. Deletions cut 4 bases from V and 4 bases from J, with 10 bases between. The sequenced material came from PBMCs. The J gene is TRBJ2-5, the V gene TRBV4-1, with TRBD1 as a possible D gene (6 bases). The source is a young man in good health and CMV-seropositive. The CDR3 spells CASSRTVRETQYF. CDR3 nucleotide sequence: TGCGCCAGCAGCCGGACAGTCCGAGAGACCCAGTACTTC.